The entry below gives a single T cell receptor (beta chain) sequence along with its context. V lost 2 bases to trimming and J lost 4 bases; unmatched junction nucleotides: 7. This CDR3 region has 15 residues. Germline V gene sequence: CDR1 SGHRS, CDR2 YFSETQ. This record belongs to a study of blood T cell repertoires in COVID-19. TCRdb's table, derived via immunoSEQ multiplex PCR, lists solely in-frame clones and lacks some. The sample carries about 150,000 clones, about 80% recorded once. V is TRBV5-1 and J is TRBJ2-3; 7 nucleotides line up with TRBD1. This TCR was recovered from a woman aged 60-75 years with COVID-19, enrolled during active disease. What was sequenced was peripheral blood. The DNA of the CDR3 is TGCGCCAGCAGCTTCGACAGGGCACCCGCAGATACGCAGTATTTT. Translated, it gives CASSFDRAPADTQYF. Using reference TRBV5-1 and TRBJ2-3 for the parts outside the CDR3, the full variable domain is KAGVTQTPRYLIKTRGQQVTLSCSPISGHRSVSWYQQTPGQGLQFLFEYFSETQRNKGNFPGRFSGRQFSNSRSEMNVSTLELGDSALYLCASSFDRAPADTQYFGPGTRLTVL.